The 25 T cell receptor beta chains below all came from one sample that was sequenced in a study of identical twins. A single record per CDR3 protein comes from TCRdb applying MiXCR to the 5' RACE reads. Of a few hundred thousand distinct CDR3 sequences listed, about a fifth were seen once; the top ten hold around 12%. The sequenced sample was naive T cells sorted from blood. All receptors come from a man aged 45 to 65 in good health.

This clonotype was observed a handful of times. The chain uses TRBV6-2 or TRBV6-3 and TRBJ2-7; TRBD1 might be the D (6 bases). Germline CDR1 is MNHEY and CDR2 is SVGEGT. This CDR3 region has 14 residues. The V and J ends lost 0 bases and 6 bases respectively, with 12 bases between them. The CDR3 coding sequence is TGTGCCAGCAGTTACTCCCAGGGGCTTCCCGAGCAGTACTTC. Amino acids: CASSYSQGLPEQYF.

The chain employs TRBV7-8 and TRBJ2-1, with 14 nucleotides matching TRBD2. Germline V lookup: CDR1 SGHVS, CDR2 FQNEAQ. CDR3 length: 16 amino acids. V shed 5 bases and J 8 bases; nucleotides not matched to a gene: 8. In nucleotides, the CDR3 is TGTGCCAGCAGCATCGGACTAGCGGGGGGCGGGGATGAGCAGTTCTTC. It specifies CASSIGLAGGGDEQFF.

The table lists this clonotype with many counts. The V and J genes are TRBV20-1 and TRBJ2-7; D unclear. The V gene lost 3 bases and the J gene lost 3 bases, with 9 bases spanning the gap. This CDR3 is 12 amino acids long. The germline V gene has CDR1 DFQATT and CDR2 SNEGSKA (reference sequence). CDR3 residues: CSASKQNYEQYF. For the CDR3, the DNA is TGCAGTGCTAGCAAACAGAACTACGAGCAGTACTTC.

This clonotype came up many times. The chain is built from TRBV4-1 and TRBJ2-2; 11 nucleotides align to TRBD2. CDR1 and CDR2 (germline): MGHRA, YSYEKL. This CDR3 has 18 residues. Losses at the gene ends were 1 base for V and 1 base for J; bases not matched to a gene: 5. The CDR3 loop reads CASSQVLAGAGNTGELFF. CDR3 nucleotide sequence: TGCGCCAGCAGCCAAGTACTAGCGGGGGCTGGGAACACCGGGGAGCTGTTTTTT.

This clonotype was observed a few times. The V gene is TRBV2, the J gene TRBJ2-1; 10 bases map to TRBD2. Germline loops: CDR1 SNHLY, CDR2 FYNNEI. The CDR3 runs 19 residues. V gave up 1 base and J gave up 2 bases; unmatched junction bases: 11. The CDR3 DNA sequence: TGTGCCAGCAGTGAAGGGCTAGCGGGGGCCCATTTCCCCTACAATGAGCAGTTCTTC. Translation gives CASSEGLAGAHFPYNEQFF.

This clonotype was recorded at least ten times. The V call is TRBV6-1, the J call TRBJ1-2, with D possibly matching TRBD1 (5 bases). From germline, CDR1 is MNHNS and CDR2 SASEGT. V lost 5 bases and J lost 10, with 23 bases in between. CDR3 size: 15 residues. The CDR3 coding sequence is TGTGCCAGCAGTAGTCTGACCGGGACTTTTCAACACTACACCTTC. This codes for CASSSLTGTFQHYTF.

This clonotype was detected only a few times. J is TRBJ1-6 and V is TRBV27, with 9 nucleotides matching TRBD1. Germline CDR1 MNHEY, CDR2 SMNVEV (reference sequence). The CDR3 consists of 14 residues. J was trimmed by 13 bases and V by 7 bases; bases with no gene match: 11. CDR3 nucleotides: TGTGCCAGCACCACAGGGGGCTGGTCTACGCCCCTCCACTTT. Translation gives CASTTGGWSTPLHF.

CDR3 in DNA: TGTGCCAGCAGTCTGCTAACGAGCAGCGGGAGGGCCAATGAGCAGTTCTTC. Residues: CASSLLTSSGRANEQFF. The chain recombines TRBV4-2 with TRBJ2-1; 10 bases align to TRBD2. The germline V gene has CDR1 LGHNA and CDR2 YNFKEQ. This CDR3 has 17 residues. The trim removed 6 bases at V and 6 bases at J, leaving 14 bases unmatched.

This chain joins TRBV20-1 and TRBJ2-1, with D perhaps TRBD1 or TRBD2 (6 bases each). The V end lost 6 bases, the J end lost 8 bases, and 26 bases lay between the germline ends. Germline CDR1 DFQATT, CDR2 SNEGSKA (reference sequence). The CDR3 has 16 residues. The CDR3 loop is CSAQSPQLGGRHEQFF. Here the CDR3 DNA reads TGCAGTGCCCAAAGTCCGCAGCTAGGGGGGCGGCATGAGCAGTTCTTC.

The sample holds many counts of this clonotype. The chain employs TRBV2 and TRBJ1-2, with 9 nucleotides matching TRBD1. This CDR3 is built from 13 residues. J lost 8 bases, V lost 8 bases, and 9 bases had no gene match. Germline lookup yields CDR1 SNHLY and CDR2 FYNNEI. The CDR3 nucleotides are TGTGCCAGCCCGGACAGGGGCTCCTACGGCTACACCTTC. Its translation is CASPDRGSYGYTF.

This clonotype has just a few counts. This chain uses TRBV11-2 with TRBJ2-2; D might be TRBD1 (6 bases). The V end was cut by 5 bases, the J end by 6 bases, with 19 bases between. Germline assignment: CDR1 SGHAT and CDR2 FQNNGV. The CDR3 consists of 16 residues. CDR3 in amino acids: CASSPRGATYAGELFF. The CDR3 DNA is TGTGCCAGCAGCCCCAGGGGAGCGACTTATGCCGGGGAGCTGTTTTTT.

This rearrangement joins TRBV20-1 to TRBJ1-1; no firm D call. V lost 4 bases to trimming and J lost 4 bases, with 10 bases between them. Per germline, CDR1 DFQATT and CDR2 SNEGSKA (reference sequence). The CDR3 length is 12 residues. This CDR3 reads CSATRRTTEAFF. CDR3 DNA: TGCAGTGCTACTCGACGGACCACTGAAGCTTTCTTT.

This clonotype was seen at least ten times. V usage is TRBV27 and J usage is TRBJ2-2, with D perhaps TRBD1 (6 bases). V dropped 6 bases and J dropped 8 bases, with 13 bases sitting between them. The germline CDR1 and CDR2 sequences are MNHEY and SMNVEV (reference sequence). The CDR3 length is 13 residues. The CDR3 reads CASSLGGRGELFF. In DNA form, the CDR3 reads TGTGCCAGCAGCCTAGGGGGAAGGGGGGAGCTGTTTTTT.

This clonotype was picked up a small number of times. This chain joins TRBV5-5 and TRBJ1-2; D might be TRBD1 (6 bases). Germline V gene data show CDR1 as SGHKS and CDR2 as YYEKEE (reference sequence). The CDR3 extends over 14 amino acids. Trimming cost V 0 bases and J 4 bases, with 10 bases left between them. CDR3 nucleotide sequence: TGTGCCAGCAGCTTGGAGACAGGCCCCTATGGCTACACCTTC. It specifies CASSLETGPYGYTF.

In its sample, this clonotype was seen a few times. The rearrangement joins TRBV11-2 to TRBJ2-3; D unresolved. The V gene lost 5 bases and the J gene lost 3 bases, with 15 bases spanning the gap. Germline V gene sequence: CDR1 SGHAT, CDR2 FQNNGV. The CDR3 is 15 amino acids. Written as DNA, the CDR3 is TGTGCCAGCAGCCAAGTTCTGGCGACGACAGATACGCAGTATTTT. It encodes CASSQVLATTDTQYF.

V usage is TRBV7-2 and J usage is TRBJ2-7; TRBD1 matches at 7 bases. The CDR3 extends over 14 amino acids. From germline, CDR1 is SGHTA and CDR2 FQGNSA. J lost 6 bases, V lost 2 bases, and 7 bases had no gene match. The CDR3 DNA reads TGTGCCAGCAGCTTATACAGGGGTTTCTTCGAGCAGTACTTC. Translation gives CASSLYRGFFEQYF.

V usage is TRBV7-9 and J usage is TRBJ1-2; the D gene is possibly TRBD1 (5 bases). This CDR3 is 12 amino acids long. Trimming cost V 3 bases and J 6 bases, with 8 bases left between them. Germline CDR1 SEHNR, CDR2 FQNEAQ (reference sequence). CDR3 nucleotides: TGTGCCAGCAGCTTCAACAGGCATGGCTACACCTTC. Protein product: CASSFNRHGYTF.

The genes are TRBV27 and TRBJ1-5; tentative D call: TRBD1 (5 bases). Germline V CDR1 and CDR2: MNHEY, SMNVEV (reference sequence). The CDR3 spans 15 residues. Trimming took off 5 bases at V and 1 base at J, with 12 bases between the two ends. This CDR3 reads CASSPWDGSNQPQHF. The CDR3, as DNA: TGTGCCAGCAGTCCCTGGGACGGCAGCAATCAGCCCCAGCATTTT.

The chain links TRBV11-2 to TRBJ2-1; TRBD1 matches 9 bases. The CDR3 covers 14 residues. Germline V gene sequence: CDR1 SGHAT, CDR2 FQNNGV. The ends lost 5 bases at V and 7 bases at J; junction bases unmatched: 6. CDR3 amino acids: CASSPTTGGNEQFF. The CDR3 DNA reads as TGTGCCAGCAGCCCAACGACAGGGGGGAATGAGCAGTTCTTC.

The chain links TRBV10-3 to TRBJ1-1, with 9 bases aligning to TRBD1. Trimming cost V 6 bases and J 1 base; bases outside gene matches: 6. The CDR3 has 15 residues. Germline assignment: CDR1 ENHRY and CDR2 SYGVKD. The CDR3 DNA is TGTGCCATCAGCCGGGACAGGGTGGGGAACACTGAAGCTTTCTTT. This codes for CAISRDRVGNTEAFF.

This clonotype was observed a few times. This CDR3 reads CASSADSYNEQFF. DNA for the CDR3: TGTGCCAGCAGTGCTGACTCCTACAATGAGCAGTTCTTC. The J gene is TRBJ2-1, the V gene TRBV27; D uncertain. Germline V gene sequence: CDR1 MNHEY, CDR2 SMNVEV (reference sequence). CDR3 length equals 13 residues. V lost 5 bases, J lost 0 bases, and 5 bases lay in between.

This clonotype was counted many times. This rearrangement joins TRBV7-6 to TRBJ2-7, with D unclear. The CDR3 sequence is 13 residues long. CDR1 and CDR2 from the germline V gene are SGHVS and FNYEAQ. Trimming shortened V by 1 base and J by 4 bases, and 8 bases separated the two germline ends. The CDR3 here is CASSLGTLYEQYF. As DNA, the CDR3 is TGTGCCAGCAGCTTAGGGACCCTTTACGAGCAGTACTTC.

The sample holds a few counts of this clonotype. The rearrangement links TRBV27 to TRBJ1-6; the D gene is possibly TRBD1 (6 bases). The CDR3 spans 19 residues. V was cut by 3 bases and J by 0 bases, with 18 bases left in between. Germline CDR1 reads MNHEY; CDR2 reads SMNVEV (reference sequence). The DNA for the CDR3 is TGTGCCAGCAGTTTCGATGGGGGCGCGAGGAGCTCCTATAATTCACCCCTCCACTTT. It encodes CASSFDGGARSSYNSPLHF.

The chain carries TRBV15 and TRBJ2-7, with a possible D match to TRBD2 (7 bases). The V and J ends lost 1 base and 6 bases respectively, with 13 bases between them. This CDR3 region has 14 residues. Germline lookup yields CDR1 LNHNV and CDR2 YYDKDF (reference sequence). The CDR3 nucleotides read TGTGCCACCAGCAGAGTATCGGGGGGCCCCGAGCAGTACTTC. This sequence encodes CATSRVSGGPEQYF.

This clonotype appeared many times. J is TRBJ2-1 and V is TRBV29-1; D remains unclear. The CDR3 runs to 13 residues. Trimming pared 2 bases from V and 2 bases from J, leaving 7 bases between. Germline V CDR1 and CDR2: SQVTM, ANQGSEA. CDR3 protein: CSVEKFPYNEQFF. CDR3 DNA: TGCAGCGTTGAAAAGTTCCCCTACAATGAGCAGTTCTTC.